This entry features one T cell receptor beta chain sequence. Its antigen is currently not known. There are no base qualities to consult, and no much larger clone falls within one base. What this sample's time point label stands for: about 28 days (+/-7) after the second vaccine dose. AZD1222 recipients whose second dose came at about 4 weeks and those whose second dose came at about 12 weeks were combined into one group, since spike-specific TCR depth and breadth did not differ between the two schedules. Vaccinee samples were obtained from the UK trials COV001 and COV002, which included a single-blind randomized controlled phase 2/3 trial of AZD1222 (ChAdOx1 nCoV-19) in healthy adults. Trial participant PBMC samples were collected at day 0 and day 28 after the second dose for TCRbeta chain sequencing. Trimming takes 2 bases from V and 0 bases from J, and the germline ends sit 17 bases apart. Inclusive of the bounding cysteine and phenylalanine, the CDR3 is 17 residues long. Of the read, only the CDR3 DNA is kept; its 51 bases are in frame from base 1. CDR1 and CDR2 were assigned from the germline V gene as SGHRS and YFSETQ.

The sample belongs to a study of T cell responses to AZD1222 COVID-19 vaccine (dated by TCRdb to 2020 to 2023). At the level of the whole study: TCR sequencing was performed for 230 to 250 trial participants, of whom about 200 were given two doses of AZD1222 and approximately 26 were given two doses of MenACWY control vaccine. Enrollment into the trials was organized by age into subgroups of 18-55, 56-69 and 70-plus years, and those subgroups contained roughly 150, 30 and 60 TCR-sequenced participants, respectively. Study-wide conclusions, independent of this receptor: The whole spike protein was spanned by vaccine-associated CD4 TCRs, and dominant responses were seen in regions 160-218 and 743-854. Because no samples from the day 14 peak response were available, repertoires could be characterized only after the peak T cell response. Reportedly, close to half of the unique spike-specific TCRs recognized epitopes lying outside the regions that are mutated in the B.1.351 and B.1.1.7 variants. The 56-69-year group was small, and its depth increase did not reach significance, likely because of low power. Spike-specific TCR breadth and depth rose significantly after two AZD1222 doses compared with day 0 and with MenACWY recipients. Only 5 to 7 AZD1222 recipients were SARS-CoV-2 seropositive at baseline, limiting conclusions about previously exposed vaccinees. Participants were mostly white British, with more females than males. The authors suggested clonal diversity may have been underestimated.

The CDR3 regions of human TCRbeta chains were analyzed by immunosequencing. The paper's processing steps were these. TCRs in the repertoires were matched against a reference library of SARS-CoV-2-specific TCRs that had been generated with the MIRA antigen-specificity platform. Breadth meant the fraction of unique TCRs that were SARS-CoV-2-associated, whereas depth meant the fraction of total T cells that were SARS-CoV-2-associated. Using the MIRA data, each spike-specific TCR was assigned both to the spike region to which the TCR was reactive and to a CD4 or CD8 class. Log10-transformed breadth and depth values were compared by one-way ANOVA with Sidak's multiple comparisons tests. This immuneACCESS table, as held by TCRdb, lists in-frame sequences with V and J called but not all clones. Of the missing ones, under half trace to an unresolved V gene in checked studies; the others have no known cause. Clone size and the V and J calls come from that table; the DNA yielded D and trimming. The sample table holds about 120,000 clones, of which roughly 91% were seen once. Of the sample, around 5% is held by the ten largest clones.

This material consisted of peripheral blood, taken 28 days after the second AZD1222 dose. This receptor was identified in an adult who received the AZD1222 COVID-19 vaccine. The chain is encoded by TRBV5-1 joined to TRBJ1-1; the D gene is possibly TRBD1, with 5 bases matching. The CDR3 amino acid sequence is: CASSLGRGPPMNTEAFF. The sequenced DNA is TGCGCCAGCAGCTTAGGTAGGGGTCCTCCCATGAACACTGAAGCTTTCTTT.